This TCR beta chain was identified during a study of shared clonotypes between healthy human individuals. The table came from immunoSEQ multiplex PCR; TCRdb's copy has only in-frame clones and leaves some out. This sample carries around 2,000,000 clones, about 95% of them seen once, and the ten largest clones take roughly 1.1%. Germline assignment: CDR1 SGHRS and CDR2 YFSETQ. CDR3 length: 17 residues. V was pared by 4 bases and J by 7 bases, with 15 bases of the junction left unmatched. As defined, naive CD8 cells were CD45RO-negative and positively selected for CCR7, with terminally differentiated effector memory CD45RA+ cells excluded.

J is TRBJ2-5 and V is TRBV5-1, with 11 positions matching TRBD2. Sequenced input: naive CD8+ T cells sorted from blood. The TCR comes from a man younger than 35 in good health. The CDR3 DNA follows: TGCGCCAGCAGCGCTGGACTAGCGGGTACCTTAGAAAGGACCCAGTACTTC. Residues: CASSAGLAGTLERTQYF.